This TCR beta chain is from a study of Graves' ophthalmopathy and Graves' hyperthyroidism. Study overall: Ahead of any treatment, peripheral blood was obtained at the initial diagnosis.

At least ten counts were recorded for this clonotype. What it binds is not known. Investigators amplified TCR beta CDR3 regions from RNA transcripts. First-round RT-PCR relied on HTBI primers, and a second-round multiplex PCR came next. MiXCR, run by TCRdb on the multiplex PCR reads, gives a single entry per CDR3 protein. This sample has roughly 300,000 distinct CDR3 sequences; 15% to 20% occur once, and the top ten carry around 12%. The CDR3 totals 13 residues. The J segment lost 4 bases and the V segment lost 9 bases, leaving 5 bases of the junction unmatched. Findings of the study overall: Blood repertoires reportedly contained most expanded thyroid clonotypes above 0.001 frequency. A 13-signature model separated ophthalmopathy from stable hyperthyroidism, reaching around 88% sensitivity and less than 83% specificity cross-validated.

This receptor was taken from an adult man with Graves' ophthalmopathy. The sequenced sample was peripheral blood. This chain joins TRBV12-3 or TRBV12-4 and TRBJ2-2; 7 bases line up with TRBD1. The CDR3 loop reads CASSRQGTGELFF. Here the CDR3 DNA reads TGTGCCAGTTCCCGACAGGGCACCGGGGAGCTGTTTTTT.